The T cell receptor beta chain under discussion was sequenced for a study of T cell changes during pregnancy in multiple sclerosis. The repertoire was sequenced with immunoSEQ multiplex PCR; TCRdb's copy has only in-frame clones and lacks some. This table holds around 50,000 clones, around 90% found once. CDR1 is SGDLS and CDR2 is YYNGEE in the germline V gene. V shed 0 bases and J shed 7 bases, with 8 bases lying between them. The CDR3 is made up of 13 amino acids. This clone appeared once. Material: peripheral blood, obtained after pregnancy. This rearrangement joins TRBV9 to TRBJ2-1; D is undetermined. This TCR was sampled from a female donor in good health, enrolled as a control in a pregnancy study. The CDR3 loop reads CASSVVSENEQFF. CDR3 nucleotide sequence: TGTGCCAGCAGCGTAGTATCCGAGAATGAGCAGTTCTTC.